These 15 T cell receptor beta chains originate from one sample sequenced in a study of blood T cell repertoires in COVID-19. This table comes from immunoSEQ multiplex PCR, and its TCRdb copy is limited to in-frame clones, with some not included. Here the sample spans around 200,000 clones, about nine tenths being singletons. The sequenced material came from peripheral blood. Receptors were obtained from a man in his sixties or seventies with active or convalescent COVID-19.

V gene TRBV4-3 combines with J gene TRBJ2-7; 7 nucleotides line up with TRBD1. After removal of 0 bases from V and 5 bases from J, the junction contained 1 base not matched to a gene. The germline V gene has CDR1 LGHNA and CDR2 YSLEER. The CDR3 extends over 13 amino acids. Here the CDR3 DNA reads TGCGCCAGCAGCCAAGAGGGGACAGACGAGCAGTACTTC. Translated, it gives CASSQEGTDEQYF.

This chain uses TRBV6-5 with TRBJ1-2; D not resolved. The V gene's germline CDR1 is MNHEY and CDR2 SVGAGI. The CDR3 spans 15 residues. Trimming removed 6 bases from V and 4 bases from J, with 18 bases in between. The CDR3 loop reads CASSPKGFRGYGYTF. The CDR3, as DNA: TGTGCCAGCAGCCCCAAGGGATTCCGGGGCTATGGCTACACCTTC.

This clone was seen once. This rearrangement joins TRBV19 to TRBJ1-2; TRBD1 matches at 8 bases. Germline V gene data show CDR1 as LNHDA and CDR2 as SQIVND (reference sequence). V shed 6 bases and J 4 bases; nucleotides not matched to a gene: 10. The CDR3 is 15 amino acids. The CDR3 sequence: CASRPRTGSPYGYTF. DNA of the CDR3: TGTGCCAGTAGACCCAGGACAGGGTCTCCCTATGGCTACACCTTC.

This clone has just one count. CDR3 DNA: TGCAGCGTTCCATTGACAGGGAACGACTATGGCTACACCTTC. Translated, it gives CSVPLTGNDYGYTF. The chain uses TRBV29-1 and TRBJ1-2; 7 bases are shared with TRBD1. The trim removed 5 bases at V and 3 bases at J, leaving 9 bases unmatched. The CDR3 sequence is 14 residues long. Germline values: CDR1 SQVTM, CDR2 ANQGSEA.

J is TRBJ1-3 and V is TRBV7-6, with D unclear. This CDR3 is built from 15 residues. CDR1 and CDR2 (germline): SGHVS, FNYEAQ. V lost 3 bases and J 0 bases, leaving 9 bases between the germline ends. The CDR3 reads CASSFEAYSGNTIYF. The CDR3, as DNA: TGTGCCAGCAGCTTTGAGGCTTACTCTGGAAACACCATATATTTT. Full variable domain (remainder filled in from reference TRBV7-6 and TRBJ1-3): GAGVSQSPRYKVTKRGQDVALRCDPISGHVSLYWYRQALGQGPEFLTYFNYEAQQDKSGLPNDRFSAERPEGSISTLTIQRTEQRDSAMYRCASSFEAYSGNTIYFGEGSWLTVV.

The CDR3 loop is CASSLVGGLADTQYF. CDR3 nucleotide sequence: TGTGCCAGCAGCTTAGTTGGAGGGCTGGCAGATACGCAGTATTTT. The V and J genes are TRBV11-2 and TRBJ2-3; the D gene is possibly TRBD2 (6 bases). Germline V gives CDR1 SGHAT, CDR2 FQNNGV. The CDR3 runs to 15 residues. The V end lost 1 base, the J end lost 4 bases, and 12 bases lay between the germline ends. The full variable domain, completed using reference TRBV11-2 and TRBJ2-3, is EAGVAQSPRYKIIEKRQSVAFWCNPISGHATLYWYQQILGQGPKLLIQFQNNGVVDDSQLPKDRFSAERLKGVDSTLKIQPAKLEDSAVYLCASSLVGGLADTQYFGPGTRLTVL.

The chain carries TRBV30 and TRBJ1-5; 10 bases align to TRBD1. V lost 2 bases to trimming and J lost 2 bases; unmatched junction nucleotides: 9. The CDR3 is 17 amino acids. CDR1 is GTSNPN and CDR2 is SVGIG in the germline V gene (reference sequence). CDR3 sequence: CAWSLSGTGVGNQPQHF. For the CDR3, the DNA is TGTGCCTGGAGTCTTTCGGGGACAGGGGTGGGCAATCAGCCCCAGCATTTT.

This clone was detected a few times. J is TRBJ2-7 and V is TRBV9, with D perhaps matching TRBD1 (5 bases). Trimming removed 4 bases at V and 2 bases at J, with 13 bases between. The CDR3 length is 14 residues. Germline V lookup: CDR1 SGDLS, CDR2 YYNGEE. This CDR3 is CASSPQTTAYEQYF. In DNA form, the CDR3 reads TGTGCCAGCAGCCCCCAGACGACAGCCTACGAGCAGTACTTC.

The rearrangement joins TRBV7-9 to TRBJ2-1; weak D call: TRBD1 (6 bases). The V and J ends lost 8 bases and 5 bases respectively, with 22 bases between them. This CDR3 comprises 16 residues. Germline CDR1 SEHNR, CDR2 FQNEAQ (reference sequence). The CDR3 DNA follows: TGTGCCAGCGCGCCATCGGGCAGGGGAATAGACAATGAGCAGTTCTTC. This translates into CASAPSGRGIDNEQFF. The full variable domain, in which reference TRBV7-9 and TRBJ2-1 provide the parts outside the CDR3, is DTGVSQNPRHKITKRGQNVTFRCDPISEHNRLYWYRQTLGQGPEFLTYFQNEAQLEKSRLLSDRFSAERPKGSFSTLEIQRTEQGDSAMYLCASAPSGRGIDNEQFFGPGTRLTVL.

The V gene is TRBV6-5, the J gene TRBJ2-7; 9 nucleotides line up with TRBD1. Looked up from germline, CDR1 is MNHEY and CDR2 is SVGAGI. Trimming took 7 bases from V and 2 from J; bases not matched to a gene: 9. The CDR3 totals 15 residues. This CDR3 reads CASTKGQGIAYEQYF. The CDR3 nucleotides are TGTGCCAGCACCAAGGGACAGGGTATAGCCTACGAGCAGTACTTC.

The gene calls are TRBV3-1 (or the pseudogene TRBV3-2) and TRBJ2-7; D perhaps matches TRBD1 (5 bases). The CDR3 extends over 13 amino acids. Per the germline V gene, CDR1 is LGHDT and CDR2 is YNNKEL (reference sequence). Trimming took off 1 base at V and 7 bases at J, with 11 bases between the two ends. Here the CDR3 DNA reads TGTGCCAGCAGCCAAGCAGGGTTTGGTGAGCAGTACTTC. This gives the protein CASSQAGFGEQYF.

The chain joins TRBV2 to TRBJ1-6; tentatively, D is TRBD1 (6 bases). Per germline, CDR1 SNHLY and CDR2 FYNNEI. The CDR3 is 14 amino acids. V was clipped by 7 bases and J by 7 bases, with 14 bases between them. CDR3 loop: CASTRSQGNSPLHF. The DNA for the CDR3 is TGTGCCAGCACGAGGAGCCAGGGGAATTCACCCCTCCACTTT.

The chain uses TRBV29-1 and TRBJ2-7; TRBD2 agrees at 14 bases. Germline CDR1 reads SQVTM; CDR2 reads ANQGSEA. CDR3 size: 13 residues. After removal of 7 bases from V and 6 bases from J, the junction contained 5 bases not matched to a gene. CDR3 region: CSGGLAGAAEQYF. CDR3 DNA: TGCAGCGGGGGACTAGCGGGAGCAGCCGAGCAGTACTTC.

This clone was counted between two and nine times. The chain uses TRBV15 and TRBJ1-2, with 8 positions matching TRBD1. V was pared by 8 bases and J by 1 base, with 9 bases of the junction left unmatched. From germline, CDR1 is LNHNV and CDR2 YYDKDF (reference sequence). The CDR3 is 15 amino acids. The CDR3 bases are TGTGCCACCCAGAGACAGGGGATCTTTAACTATGGCTACACCTTC. Protein product: CATQRQGIFNYGYTF.

The V gene is TRBV28, the J gene TRBJ2-7, with a tentative D call TRBD1 (6 bases). V was clipped by 2 bases and J by 1 base, with 12 bases between them. The CDR3 consists of 15 residues. Germline V gives CDR1 MDHEN, CDR2 SYDVKM. As DNA, the CDR3 is TGTGCCAGCAGTTTAACCGGGACACGGTCCTACGAGCAGTACTTC. Protein sequence: CASSLTGTRSYEQYF.